This TCR beta chain was captured by sequencing in a study of cytomegalovirus exposure and HLA in healthy donors. The table lists this clone with a count of one. 13 Jbeta primers and 60 Vbeta primers were used for the PCR. The table came from immunoSEQ multiplex PCR; TCRdb's copy has only in-frame clones and leaves some out. The sample yields 160,000 or so clones, just over 75% seen once. In germline, CDR1 is SGHDT, CDR2 YYEEEE. The CDR3 runs to 16 residues. Deletions cut 3 bases from V and 7 bases from J, with 20 bases between. This receptor was taken from a woman between 40 and 55 years old in good health and CMV-seronegative. The chain uses TRBV5-6 and TRBJ2-1; D possibly corresponds to TRBD2 (5 bases). Material for sequencing was PBMCs. The CDR3 DNA reads as TGTGCCAGCAGCTACCTAACGGGGAGAACGGGTAATGAGCAGTTCTTC. It codes for CASSYLTGRTGNEQFF.